This TCR beta chain was identified during a study of shared clonotypes between healthy human individuals. The assay used deep level. Clones were read by immunoSEQ multiplex PCR, and TCRdb kept only the in-frame ones, dropping some. The table has some 2,000,000 clones, about 95% seen once. Naive CD8 cells comprised CD45RO-negative, CCR7-positively selected cells, excluding terminally differentiated effector memory CD45RA+ cells. V shed 5 bases and J 0 bases; nucleotides not matched to a gene: 2. Germline CDR1 WSHSY, CDR2 SAAADI. This CDR3 comprises 14 residues. This TCR came from a man between 18 and 35 years old in good health. This sequence joins TRBV10-2 and TRBJ2-7, with 9 bases that match TRBD2. Sequencing was done on a sample of naive CD8+ T cells sorted from blood. The CDR3: CASSPGLASYEQYF. Here the CDR3 DNA reads TGCGCCAGCAGTCCGGGACTAGCCTCCTACGAGCAGTACTTC.